This T cell receptor (beta chain) was retrieved from a study of cytomegalovirus exposure and HLA in healthy donors. Across the study: There were 350 to 400 genotyped donors. Of these, 75% to 90% fell in the genetic ancestry cluster associated with self-reported Caucasian donors.

It was with 60 Vbeta and 13 Jbeta primers that the PCR ran. Only in-frame clones appear in the TCRdb table, and some are missing; sequencing was by immunoSEQ multiplex PCR. The sample shows under 150,000 clones, about 78% of them seen only once. Germline CDR1 SGHRS, CDR2 YFSETQ. The length of the CDR3 is 14 residues. J was trimmed by 5 bases and V by 4 bases; bases with no gene match: 5. Study-level results: The classifier reportedly diagnosed cytomegalovirus status with high specificity and sensitivity.

Concerning this clone itself: What it recognizes is unknown.

This chain connects TRBV5-1 to TRBJ2-5; 10 bases match TRBD2. The source material was PBMCs. This receptor was obtained from a male donor in good health and CMV-seronegative. CDR3 sequence: CASSVGTSEETQYF. CDR3 in DNA: TGCGCCAGCAGCGTCGGGACTAGCGAGGAGACCCAGTACTTC.